This TCR beta chain was profiled in a study of resident and recirculating memory T cells in vitiligo. TCRdb's copy holds only in-frame clones and misses some; the assay was immunoSEQ multiplex PCR. This sample has tens of thousands of clones, with just over 90% found just once. The CDR3 is 14 amino acids. The junction had 7 bases not matched to a gene; V was cut back by 0 bases and J by 8 bases. Germline V gene data show CDR1 as SGHRS and CDR2 as YFSETQ. Sequencing input: blood. The V and J genes are TRBV5-1 and TRBJ1-2, with TRBD1 matching 7 bases. The clonotype was recovered from a male donor with vitiligo. In nucleotides, the CDR3 is TGCGCCAGCAGCTTGGGAGAGGGGGCAGGAGGCTACACCTTC. It translates to CASSLGEGAGGYTF.